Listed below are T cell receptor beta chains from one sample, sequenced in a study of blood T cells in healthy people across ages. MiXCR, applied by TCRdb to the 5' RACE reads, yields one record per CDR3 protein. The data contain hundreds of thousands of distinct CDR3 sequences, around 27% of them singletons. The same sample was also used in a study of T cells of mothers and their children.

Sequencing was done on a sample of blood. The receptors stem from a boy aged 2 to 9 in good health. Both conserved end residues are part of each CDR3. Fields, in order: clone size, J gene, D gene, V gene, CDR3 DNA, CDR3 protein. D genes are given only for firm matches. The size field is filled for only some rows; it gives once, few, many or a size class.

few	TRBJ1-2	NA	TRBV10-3	TGTGCCATCAGTGAGCCCGAGACTGGGAATCCCCAGTTCAGCTATGGCTACACCTTC	CAISEPETGNPQFSYGYTF
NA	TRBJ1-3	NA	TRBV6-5	TGTGCCAGCAGTTACATGGGACACCACTCTGGAAACACCATACATTTT	CASSYMGHHSGNTIHF
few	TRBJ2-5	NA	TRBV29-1	TGCAGCGCTGCGCGGGGTCGCGAGACCCAGTACTTC	CSAARGRETQYF
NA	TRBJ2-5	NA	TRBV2	TGTGCCGGAAGTTCCACAGGGTATGAGACCCAGTACTTC	CAGSSTGYETQYF
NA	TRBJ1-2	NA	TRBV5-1	TGCGCCAGCAGCCGGGATCCCCTACCAACTCGGTCCGGGACCCAACAGGGCTACACCTTC	CASSRDPLPTRSGTQQGYTF
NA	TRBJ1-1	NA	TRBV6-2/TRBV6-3	TGTGCCAGCAGTTACGGGGGGCCCTACACTGAAGCTTTCTTT	CASSYGGPYTEAFF
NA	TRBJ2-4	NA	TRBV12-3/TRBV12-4	TGTGCCAGCAGTCCCTTAGCGGAAGCCAAAAACATTCGGTACTTC	CASSPLAEAKNIRYF
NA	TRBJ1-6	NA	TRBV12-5	TGTGCTAGTGGCTCCTCTTCGGGGTTATCACCCCTCCACTTT	CASGSSSGLSPLHF
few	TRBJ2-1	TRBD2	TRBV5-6	TGTGCCAGCAGCTTGCCGCCCGGGTCTAGCGGGAGAGGGAATGAGCAGTTCTTC	CASSLPPGSSGRGNEQFF
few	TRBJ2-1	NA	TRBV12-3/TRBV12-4	TGTGCCAGCAGTTTCGGGGGCCGGTGGAACAATGAGCAGTTCTTC	CASSFGGRWNNEQFF
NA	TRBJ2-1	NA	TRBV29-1	TGCAGCTCTGGGCTCGGCGGATACAATGAGCAGTTCTTC	CSSGLGGYNEQFF
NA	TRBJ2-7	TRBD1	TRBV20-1	TGCAGTGCAGTTCCGACAGGGCTCTACGAGCAGTACTTC	CSAVPTGLYEQYF
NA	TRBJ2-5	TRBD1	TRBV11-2	TGTGCCAGCAGCTTTGAGGGACAGGGTCAAGAGACCCAGTACTTC	CASSFEGQGQETQYF
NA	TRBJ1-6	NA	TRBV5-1	TGCGCCAGCAGCTTGGCCTCAAGTAATTCACCCCTCCACTTT	CASSLASSNSPLHF
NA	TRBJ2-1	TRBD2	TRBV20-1	TGCAGTGCCTCACTAGCGGGGGCCTCTACAAATGAGCAGTTCTTC	CSASLAGASTNEQFF
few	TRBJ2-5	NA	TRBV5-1	TGCGCCAGCAGCTTGGCGACCTCGCCTCGGATGACCCAGTACTTC	CASSLATSPRMTQYF
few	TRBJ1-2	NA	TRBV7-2	TGTGCCAGCAGCCCCCCAGCTTACACCAGGGGCTACACCTTC	CASSPPAYTRGYTF
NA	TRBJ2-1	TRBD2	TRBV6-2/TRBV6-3	TGTGCCAGCAGTTACCTTCCAGCGGGAGATTTCGATGAGCAGTTCTTC	CASSYLPAGDFDEQFF
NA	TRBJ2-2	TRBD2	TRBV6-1	TGTGCCAGCGCCCGCTGGACTAGCGGGCCCGGGGAGCTGTTTTTT	CASARWTSGPGELFF
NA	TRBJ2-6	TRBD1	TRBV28	TGTGCCAGCAGTTCAAGACAGGGGAAATCTGGGGCCAACGTCCTGACTTTC	CASSSRQGKSGANVLTF
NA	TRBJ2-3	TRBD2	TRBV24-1	TGTGCCACCAGTGAAGAGGGACTAGCAGATACGCAGTATTTT	CATSEEGLADTQYF
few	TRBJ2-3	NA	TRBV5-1	TGCGCCAGCAGCTTGGCCCAGGAGGATACGCAGTATTTT	CASSLAQEDTQYF
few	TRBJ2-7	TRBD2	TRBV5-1	TGCGCCAGCAGCTCTGCTAGCGGCTCCTACGAGCAGTACTTC	CASSSASGSYEQYF
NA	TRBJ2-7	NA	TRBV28	TGTGCCAGCACTCCCCTCCCGGGGGGCGAGGGTGGGACCTACGAGCAGTACTTC	CASTPLPGGEGGTYEQYF
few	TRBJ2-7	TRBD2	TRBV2	TGTGCCAGCGCTAGCGGGGGACGGGGGGAGCAGTACTTC	CASASGGRGEQYF
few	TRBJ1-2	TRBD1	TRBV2	TGTGCCAGCAGGCGACAGGGGTATGGCTACACCTTC	CASRRQGYGYTF
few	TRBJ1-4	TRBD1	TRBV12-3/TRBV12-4	TGTGCCAGCAGTTTACGGGGACAGGTTAATGAAAAACTGTTTTTT	CASSLRGQVNEKLFF
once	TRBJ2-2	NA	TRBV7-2	TGTGCCAGCATCAAACGCGAGAACACCGGGGAGCTGTTTTTT	CASIKRENTGELFF
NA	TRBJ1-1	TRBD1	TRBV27	TGTGCCAGCAGCAACCTACAGGGGGCCGAAGCTTTCTTT	CASSNLQGAEAFF
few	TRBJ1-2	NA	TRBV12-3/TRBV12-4	TGTGCCAGCAGTTTATCACCTCGGGGACATTTAGGCTACACCTTC	CASSLSPRGHLGYTF
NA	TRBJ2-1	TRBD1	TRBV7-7	TGTGCTAGCAGCTTAGAGGCGTTGGACAGGGGCCACTACAATGAGCAGTTCTTC	CASSLEALDRGHYNEQFF
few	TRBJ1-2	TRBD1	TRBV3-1	TGTGCCAGCAGGGGACAGGGATGGCCTTGGGGCTACACCTTC	CASRGQGWPWGYTF
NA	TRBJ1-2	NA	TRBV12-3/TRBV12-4	TGTGCCACTGACAGCATCGGCTATGGCTACACCTTC	CATDSIGYGYTF
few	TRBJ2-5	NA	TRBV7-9	TGTGCCAGCAGTGGAATAGAGACCCAGTACTTC	CASSGIETQYF
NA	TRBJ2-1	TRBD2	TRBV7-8	TGTGCCAGCAGCGGTAGCGGGGGGGCCAGGATTTATGAGCAGTTCTTC	CASSGSGGARIYEQFF
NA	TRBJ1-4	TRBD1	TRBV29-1	TGCAGCGTTGACTACAGGGGGAAAGCTGAAAAACTGTTTTTT	CSVDYRGKAEKLFF
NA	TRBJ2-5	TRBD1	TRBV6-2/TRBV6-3	TGTGCCAGCAGTTACCGGGACAGCAAAGAGACCCAGTACTTC	CASSYRDSKETQYF
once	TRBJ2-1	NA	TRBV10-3	TGTGCCATCAGTGAAGGGGCAGCGAACTACAATGAGCAGTTCTTC	CAISEGAANYNEQFF
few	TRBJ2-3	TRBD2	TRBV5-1	TGCGCCAGCAGCCGGAGACTAGCGGGACTAGGTGCGGGCACAGATACGCAGTATTTT	CASSRRLAGLGAGTDTQYF
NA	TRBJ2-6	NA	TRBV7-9	TGTGCCGGCACCGGGGGGCGTGGGGCCAACGTCCTGACTTTC	CAGTGGRGANVLTF
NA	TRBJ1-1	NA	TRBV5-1	TGCGCCAGCAGCTTTACGGCATCAAGCACTGAAGCTTTCTTT	CASSFTASSTEAFF
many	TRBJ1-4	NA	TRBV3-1	TGTGCCAGCAGCCACCCCGGGACGGAGAATGAAAAACTGTTTTTT	CASSHPGTENEKLFF
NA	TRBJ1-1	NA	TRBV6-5	TGTGCCAGCAGTTACGCTACAGGGCACACTGAAGCTTTCTTT	CASSYATGHTEAFF
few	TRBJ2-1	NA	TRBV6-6	TGTGCCAGCACCTTCCGAGGGGGGAATGACAATGAGCAGTTCTTC	CASTFRGGNDNEQFF
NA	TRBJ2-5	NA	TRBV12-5	TGTGCTAGTGCCCAGTGGGTCCTACTCAGGGCCCAGTACTTC	CASAQWVLLRAQYF
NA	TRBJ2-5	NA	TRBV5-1	TGCGCCAGCAACGACGGTGACCACCAAGAGACCCAGTACTTC	CASNDGDHQETQYF
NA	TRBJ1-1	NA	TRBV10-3	TGTGCCATCAGTGAGAACCCGAACATGAACACTGAAGCTTTCTTT	CAISENPNMNTEAFF
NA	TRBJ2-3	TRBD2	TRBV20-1	TGCAGTGCTGGCCCGGGACTAGCGGGAGTTATAGGCACAGATACGCAGTATTTT	CSAGPGLAGVIGTDTQYF
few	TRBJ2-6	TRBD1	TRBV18	TGTGCCAGCTCACCATTCGACAGGGCCTTCCTCAACGTCCTGACTTTC	CASSPFDRAFLNVLTF
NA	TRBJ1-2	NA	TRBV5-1	TGCGCCAGCAGCTTCTGGGAGACCCAGCCTAACTATGGCTACACCTTC	CASSFWETQPNYGYTF
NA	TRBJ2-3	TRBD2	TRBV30	TGTGCCTGGAGGACAATCGGGAGGGCCGATACGCAATATTTT	CAWRTIGRADTQYF
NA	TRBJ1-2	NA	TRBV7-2	TGTGCCAGCAGCTTAGCGGGGTCAGCTAACTATGGCTACACCTTC	CASSLAGSANYGYTF
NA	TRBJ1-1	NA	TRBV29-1	TGCAGCGTTGTGGAGGGCGATAGGAACACTGAAGCTTTCTTT	CSVVEGDRNTEAFF
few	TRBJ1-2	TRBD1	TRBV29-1	TGCAGCGTCAGTGCAGGACAGGGCTATGGCTACACCTTC	CSVSAGQGYGYTF
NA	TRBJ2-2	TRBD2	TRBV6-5	TGTGCCAGCAGTTCGGGAGTAGCGGGGGGTCCGAACACCGGGGAGCTGTTTTTT	CASSSGVAGGPNTGELFF
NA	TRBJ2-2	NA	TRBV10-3	TGTGCCATCAGTGAGCGGATACAGGGTACCACCGGGGAGCTGTTTTTT	CAISERIQGTTGELFF
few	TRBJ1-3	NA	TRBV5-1	TGCGCCAGCAGCTTGGACGTCTCTGGAAACACCATATATTTT	CASSLDVSGNTIYF
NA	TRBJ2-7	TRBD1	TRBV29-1	TGCAGCGTTGAGCTACTCAGGGGGCGCACCTACGAGCAGTACTTC	CSVELLRGRTYEQYF
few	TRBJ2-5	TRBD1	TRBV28	TGTGCCAGCAAGGACAGGGGCCTTGAGGGGGACCAGTACTTC	CASKDRGLEGDQYF
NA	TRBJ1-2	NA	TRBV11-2	TGTGCCAGCAGCTTAAACAGCAACTATGGCTACACCTTC	CASSLNSNYGYTF